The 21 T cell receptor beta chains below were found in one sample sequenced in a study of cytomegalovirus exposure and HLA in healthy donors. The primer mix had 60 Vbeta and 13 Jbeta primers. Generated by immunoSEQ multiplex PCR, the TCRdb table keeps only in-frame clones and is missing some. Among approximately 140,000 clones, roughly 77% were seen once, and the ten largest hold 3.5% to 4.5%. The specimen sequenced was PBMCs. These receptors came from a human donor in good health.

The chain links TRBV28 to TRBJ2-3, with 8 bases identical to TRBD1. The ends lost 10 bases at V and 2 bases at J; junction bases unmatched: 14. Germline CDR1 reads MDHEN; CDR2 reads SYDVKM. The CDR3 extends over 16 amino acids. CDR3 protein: CATQGAPRGPTDTQYF. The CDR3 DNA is TGTGCCACCCAGGGGGCCCCCCGGGGTCCCACAGATACGCAGTATTTT.

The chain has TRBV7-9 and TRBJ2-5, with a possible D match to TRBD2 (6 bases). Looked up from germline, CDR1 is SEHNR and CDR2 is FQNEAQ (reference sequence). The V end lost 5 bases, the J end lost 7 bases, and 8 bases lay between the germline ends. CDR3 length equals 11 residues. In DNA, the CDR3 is TGTGCCAGCAGCCTGGGGGGGACCCAGTACTTC. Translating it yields CASSLGGTQYF. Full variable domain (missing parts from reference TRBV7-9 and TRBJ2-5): DTGVSQNPRHKITKRGQNVTFRCDPISEHNRLYWYRQTLGQGPEFLTYFQNEAQLEKSRLLSDRFSAERPKGSFSTLEIQRTEQGDSAMYLCASSLGGTQYFGPGTRLLVL.

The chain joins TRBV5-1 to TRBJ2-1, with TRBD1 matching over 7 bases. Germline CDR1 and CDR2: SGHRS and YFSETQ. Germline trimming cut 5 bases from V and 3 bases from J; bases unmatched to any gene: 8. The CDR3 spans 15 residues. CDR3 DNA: TGCGCCAGCAGTCTGGGACAGCCCAACTACAATGAGCAGTTCTTC. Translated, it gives CASSLGQPNYNEQFF. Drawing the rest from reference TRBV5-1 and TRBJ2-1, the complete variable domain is KAGVTQTPRYLIKTRGQQVTLSCSPISGHRSVSWYQQTPGQGLQFLFEYFSETQRNKGNFPGRFSGRQFSNSRSEMNVSTLELGDSALYLCASSLGQPNYNEQFFGPGTRLTVL.

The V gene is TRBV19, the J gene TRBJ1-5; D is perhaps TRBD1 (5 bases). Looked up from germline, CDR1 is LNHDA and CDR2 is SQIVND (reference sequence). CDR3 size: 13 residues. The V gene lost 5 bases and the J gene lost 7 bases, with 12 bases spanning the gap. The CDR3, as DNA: TGTGCCAGTAGTCCGACCCCAGGGCAGCCCCAGCATTTT. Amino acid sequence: CASSPTPGQPQHF.

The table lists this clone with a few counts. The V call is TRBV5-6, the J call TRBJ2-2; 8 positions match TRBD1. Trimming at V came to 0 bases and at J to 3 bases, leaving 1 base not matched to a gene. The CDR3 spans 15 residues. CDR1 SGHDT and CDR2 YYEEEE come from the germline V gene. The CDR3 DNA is TGTGCCAGCAGCTTGGGGACAGGGTACACCGGGGAGCTGTTTTTT. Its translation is CASSLGTGYTGELFF.

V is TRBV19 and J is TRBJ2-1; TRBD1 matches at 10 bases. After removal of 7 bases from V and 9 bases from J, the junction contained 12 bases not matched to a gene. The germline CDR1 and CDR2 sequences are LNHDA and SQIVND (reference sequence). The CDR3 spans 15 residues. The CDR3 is CASNLIGTGAGEQFF. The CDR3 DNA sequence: TGTGCCAGTAATCTTATTGGGACAGGGGCGGGTGAGCAGTTCTTC. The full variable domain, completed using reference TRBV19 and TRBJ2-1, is DGGITQSPKYLFRKEGQNVTLSCEQNLNHDAMYWYRQDPGQGLRLIYYSQIVNDFQKGDIAEGYSVSREKKESFPLTVTSAQKNPTAFYLCASNLIGTGAGEQFFGPGTRLTVL.

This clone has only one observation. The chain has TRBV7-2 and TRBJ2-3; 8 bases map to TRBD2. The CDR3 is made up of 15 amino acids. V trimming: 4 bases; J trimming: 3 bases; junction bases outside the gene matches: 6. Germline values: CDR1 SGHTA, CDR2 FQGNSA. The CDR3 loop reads CASSSSGGRTDTQYF. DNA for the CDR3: TGTGCCAGCAGCTCAAGCGGGGGTAGGACAGATACGCAGTATTTT. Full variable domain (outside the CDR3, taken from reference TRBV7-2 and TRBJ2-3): GAGVSQSPSNKVTEKGKDVELRCDPISGHTALYWYRQSLGQGLEFLIYFQGNSAPDKSGLPSDRFSAERTGGSVSTLTIQRTQQEDSAVYLCASSSSGGRTDTQYFGPGTRLTVL.

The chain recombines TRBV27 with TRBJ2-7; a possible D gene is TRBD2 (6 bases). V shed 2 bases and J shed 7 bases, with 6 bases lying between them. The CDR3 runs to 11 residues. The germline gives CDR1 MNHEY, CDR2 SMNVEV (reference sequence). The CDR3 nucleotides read TGTGCCAGCAGTTTAGGGGGGGAGCAGTACTTC. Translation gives CASSLGGEQYF.

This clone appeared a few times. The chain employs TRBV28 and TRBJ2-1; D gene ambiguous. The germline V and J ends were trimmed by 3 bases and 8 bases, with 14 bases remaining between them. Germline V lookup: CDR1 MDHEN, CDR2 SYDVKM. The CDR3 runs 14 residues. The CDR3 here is CASSLLRSEDEQFF. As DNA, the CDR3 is TGTGCCAGCAGTTTGTTACGGAGTGAAGATGAGCAGTTCTTC.

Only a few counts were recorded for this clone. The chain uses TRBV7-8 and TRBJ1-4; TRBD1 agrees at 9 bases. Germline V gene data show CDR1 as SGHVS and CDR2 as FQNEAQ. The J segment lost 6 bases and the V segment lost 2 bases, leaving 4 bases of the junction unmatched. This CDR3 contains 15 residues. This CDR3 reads CASSLTGQGHEKLFF. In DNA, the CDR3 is TGTGCCAGCAGCTTAACGGGACAGGGCCATGAAAAACTGTTTTTT.

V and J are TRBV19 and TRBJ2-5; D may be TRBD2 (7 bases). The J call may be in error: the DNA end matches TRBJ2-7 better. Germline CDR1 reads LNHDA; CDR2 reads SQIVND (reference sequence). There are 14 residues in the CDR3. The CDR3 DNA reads TGTGCCAGTAGTATGGGGGGGGCTACCTACGAGCAGTACTTC. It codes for CASSMGGATYEQYF.

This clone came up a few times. This CDR3 reads CSVSRNEAFF. DNA for the CDR3: TGCAGTGTTAGCAGGAATGAAGCTTTCTTT. The chain recombines TRBV20-1 with TRBJ1-1; D not resolved. CDR1 is DFQATT and CDR2 is SNEGSKA in the germline V gene (reference sequence). Trimming removed 7 bases from V and 7 bases from J, with 10 bases in between. The CDR3 totals 10 residues.

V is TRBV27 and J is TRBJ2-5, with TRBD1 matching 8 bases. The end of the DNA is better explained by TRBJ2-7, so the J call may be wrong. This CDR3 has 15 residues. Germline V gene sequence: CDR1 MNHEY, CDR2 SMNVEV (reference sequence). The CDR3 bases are TGTGCCAGCAGTTTGGTCGGGACAGGAGATTACGAGCAGTACTTC. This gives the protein CASSLVGTGDYEQYF.

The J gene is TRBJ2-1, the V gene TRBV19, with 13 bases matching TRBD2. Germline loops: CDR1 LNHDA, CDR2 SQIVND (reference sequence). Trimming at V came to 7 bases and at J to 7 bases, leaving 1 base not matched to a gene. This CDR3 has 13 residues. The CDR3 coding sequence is TGTGCCAGTACGGGACTAGCGGGGAATGAGCAGTTCTTC. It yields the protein CASTGLAGNEQFF. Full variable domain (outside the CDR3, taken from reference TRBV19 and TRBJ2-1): DGGITQSPKYLFRKEGQNVTLSCEQNLNHDAMYWYRQDPGQGLRLIYYSQIVNDFQKGDIAEGYSVSREKKESFPLTVTSAQKNPTAFYLCASTGLAGNEQFFGPGTRLTVL.

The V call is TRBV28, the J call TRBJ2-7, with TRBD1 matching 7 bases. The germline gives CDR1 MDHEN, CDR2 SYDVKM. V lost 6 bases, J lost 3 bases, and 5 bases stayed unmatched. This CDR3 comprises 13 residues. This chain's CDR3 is CASRYRGDYEQYF. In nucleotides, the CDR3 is TGTGCCAGCAGGTACAGGGGCGACTACGAGCAGTACTTC.

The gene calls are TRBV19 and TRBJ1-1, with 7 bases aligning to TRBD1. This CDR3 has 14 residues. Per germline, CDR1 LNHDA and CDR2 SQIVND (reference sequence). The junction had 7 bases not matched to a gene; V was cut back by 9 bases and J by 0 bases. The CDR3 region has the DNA TGTGCCAGCGTAGACAGGGATTTGAACACTGAAGCTTTCTTT. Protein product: CASVDRDLNTEAFF.

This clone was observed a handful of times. The chain's CDR3 is CASSTLVENPLSPLHF. CDR3 sequence (DNA): TGTGCCAGCAGCACTTTAGTGGAGAACCCTCTCTCACCCCTCCACTTT. This chain connects TRBV5-4 to TRBJ1-6, with no clear D. This CDR3 is built from 16 residues. Per germline, CDR1 SGHNT and CDR2 YYREEE (reference sequence). Trimming stripped 4 bases from V and 10 bases from J, with 21 bases between. The entire variable domain, with the rest obtained from reference TRBV5-4 and TRBJ1-6, is as follows: ETGVTQSPTHLIKTRGQQVTLRCSSQSGHNTVSWYQQALGQGPQFIFQYYREEENGRGNFPPRFSGLQFPNYSSELNVNALELDDSALYLCASSTLVENPLSPLHFGNGTRLTVT.

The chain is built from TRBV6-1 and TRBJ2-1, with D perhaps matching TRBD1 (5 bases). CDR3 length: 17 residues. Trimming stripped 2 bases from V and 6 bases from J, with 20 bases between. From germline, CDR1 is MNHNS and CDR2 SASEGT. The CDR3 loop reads CASSELVRASRRNEQFF. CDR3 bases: TGTGCCAGCAGTGAACTTGTCAGGGCAAGCCGACGCAATGAGCAGTTCTTC.

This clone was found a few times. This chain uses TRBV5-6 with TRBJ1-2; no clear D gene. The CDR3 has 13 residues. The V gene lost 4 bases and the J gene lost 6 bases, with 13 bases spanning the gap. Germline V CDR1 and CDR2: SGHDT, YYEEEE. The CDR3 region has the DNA TGTGCCAGCAGCCCCGGGCCGAGGGATGGCTACACCTTC. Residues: CASSPGPRDGYTF.

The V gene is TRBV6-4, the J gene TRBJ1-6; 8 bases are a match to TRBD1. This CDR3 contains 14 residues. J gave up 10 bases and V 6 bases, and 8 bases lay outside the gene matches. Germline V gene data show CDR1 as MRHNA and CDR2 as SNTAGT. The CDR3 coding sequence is TGTGCCAGCAGCCCGCAGGGGGCTTCATCACCCCTCCACTTT. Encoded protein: CASSPQGASSPLHF.

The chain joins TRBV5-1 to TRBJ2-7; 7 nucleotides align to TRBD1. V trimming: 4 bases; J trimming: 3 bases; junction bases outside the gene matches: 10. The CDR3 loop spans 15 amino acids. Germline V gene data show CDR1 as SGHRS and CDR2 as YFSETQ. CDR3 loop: CASSLRQGVNYEQYF. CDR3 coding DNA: TGCGCCAGCAGCCTACGACAGGGAGTGAACTACGAGCAGTACTTC.